Below, one T cell receptor beta chain is given with its context. The CDR3 is 18 residues long. J was trimmed by 7 bases and V by 1 base; bases with no gene match: 18. Germline V lookup: CDR1 MGHRA, CDR2 YSYEKL. TCRdb's copy holds only in-frame clones and misses some; the assay was immunoSEQ multiplex PCR. The sample has around 120,000 clones; around 87% are singletons. This sample is part of a study of control samples from healthy donors and cancer patients. The chain carries TRBV4-1 and TRBJ1-1; 7 nucleotides match TRBD1. The specimen sequenced was blood. The receptor comes from a man between 60 and 75 years old in good health. CDR3 loop: CASSQGLRTGGEEVEAFF. The CDR3 region has the DNA TGCGCCAGCAGCCAAGGTTTAAGGACAGGAGGGGAGGAGGTTGAAGCTTTCTTT.